A single sample is the source of the 21 T cell receptor beta chains below, sequenced in a study of Graves' ophthalmopathy and Graves' hyperthyroidism. Amplification of TCR beta CDR3 regions used RNA transcripts. RT-PCR was first run with HTBI primers, then multiplex PCR in a second round. TCRdb re-derived calls from the multiplex PCR reads in MiXCR, one entry per CDR3 protein. This sample has 350,000 to 400,000 distinct CDR3 sequences; about 16% occur once, and the top ten carry roughly 7%. The sequenced sample consisted of peripheral blood. These receptors all come from a woman under 30 with stable Graves' hyperthyroidism.

Concerning this clonotype itself: The CDR3 carries no conserved terminal phenylalanine or tryptophan, so it likely arises from a read error. The chain employs TRBV5-4 and TRBJ1-5; 7 bases match TRBD1. V was clipped by 0 bases and J by 0 bases; unmatched bases: 6. The CDR3 length is 17 residues. CDR1 SGHNT and CDR2 YYREEE come from the germline V gene (reference sequence). CDR3 region: CASSLGYRGGSNQPQHL. The CDR3 DNA sequence: TGTGCCAGCAGCTTGGGGTACAGGGGAGGTAGCAATCAGCCCCAGCATTTG.

At least ten counts were recorded for this clonotype. The V call is TRBV7-9, the J call TRBJ1-1; 9 nucleotides align to TRBD1. The junction had 4 bases not matched to a gene; V was cut back by 5 bases and J by 3 bases. Germline V gene data show CDR1 as SEHNR and CDR2 as FQNEAQ (reference sequence). The CDR3 runs 14 residues. In DNA form, the CDR3 reads TGTGCCAGCAGCCCCCGGGACAGGGACACTGAAGCTTTCTTT. It is translated as CASSPRDRDTEAFF.

This clonotype was recorded at least ten times. The V gene is TRBV7-6, the J gene TRBJ2-7, with 8 positions matching TRBD2. The CDR3 has 16 residues. Germline CDR1 SGHVS, CDR2 FNYEAQ. The trim removed 5 bases at V and 3 bases at J, leaving 12 bases unmatched. As DNA, the CDR3 is TGTGCCAGCAGCCCAGAGGCGGGGGGCAAAGGCTACGAGCAGTACTTC. It codes for CASSPEAGGKGYEQYF. The full variable domain, in which reference TRBV7-6 and TRBJ2-7 provide the parts outside the CDR3, is GAGVSQSPRYKVTKRGQDVALRCDPISGHVSLYWYRQALGQGPEFLTYFNYEAQQDKSGLPNDRFSAERPEGSISTLTIQRTEQRDSAMYRCASSPEAGGKGYEQYFGPGTRLTVT.

This clonotype was recorded at least ten times. The genes are TRBV20-1 and TRBJ1-2, with D possibly TRBD1 on 5 matching bases. This CDR3 contains 15 residues. From germline, CDR1 is DFQATT and CDR2 SNEGSKA (reference sequence). V was pared by 0 bases and J by 3 bases, with 14 bases between. DNA of the CDR3: TGCAGTGCTAGAGATTCGGCAGGGACCTACTATGGCTACACCTTC. This gives the protein CSARDSAGTYYGYTF.

This clonotype was counted at least ten times. CDR3 region: CASSIGKTNYGYTF. As DNA, the CDR3 is TGTGCCAGTAGTATCGGGAAGACTAACTATGGCTACACCTTC. This rearrangement joins TRBV19 to TRBJ1-2; D uncertain. The CDR3 loop spans 14 amino acids. V was trimmed by 3 bases and J by 0 bases, leaving 8 bases between them. Germline-derived CDR1 and CDR2 are LNHDA and SQIVND (reference sequence).

This clonotype has only a few counts. The germline gene is not matched at one end of the junction; a read error may be the cause. The chain joins TRBV28 to TRBJ1-3; D ambiguous. Germline values: CDR1 MDHEN, CDR2 SYDVKM. There are 12 residues in the CDR3. In nucleotides, the CDR3 is TGTGCCAGCACTTTAGGGCGAAACACCATATATTTT. Its protein is CASTLGRNTIYF.

This clonotype appeared many times. The V call is TRBV6-1, the J call TRBJ2-2, with D perhaps matching TRBD2 (6 bases). The length of the CDR3 is 16 residues. The germline gives CDR1 MNHNS, CDR2 SASEGT. Between the trimmed V and J ends, which lost 4 bases and 2 bases, there was a span of 14 bases. The CDR3 DNA is TGTGCCAGCAGTGCCCCTGGGGGGAGTAACACCGGGGAGCTGTTTTTT. It is translated as CASSAPGGSNTGELFF.

Many counts were recorded for this clonotype. V and J are TRBV19 and TRBJ1-2, with D perhaps matching TRBD1 (5 bases). The V gene lost 5 bases and the J gene lost 6 bases, with 13 bases spanning the gap. The CDR3 covers 13 residues. Germline V lookup: CDR1 LNHDA, CDR2 SQIVND (reference sequence). CDR3 coding DNA: TGTGCCAGTAGTCTGGCAGGGAAAGATGGCTACACCTTC. Its translation: CASSLAGKDGYTF.

This clonotype has ten or more counts. The chain recombines TRBV9 with TRBJ1-2, with a tentative D call TRBD1 (6 bases). CDR1 and CDR2 (germline): SGDLS, YYNGEE. The length of the CDR3 is 14 residues. V shed 4 bases and J shed 6 bases, with 16 bases lying between them. The CDR3 DNA reads as TGTGCCAGCAGCCCCGCACAGGGACTGAATGGCTACACCTTC. It encodes CASSPAQGLNGYTF.

This clonotype was picked up many times. The chain links TRBV7-6 to TRBJ2-7; D ambiguous. CDR3 length: 13 residues. V was cut by 5 bases and J by 5 bases, with 13 bases left in between. Germline loops: CDR1 SGHVS, CDR2 FNYEAQ. The CDR3 nucleotides read TGTGCCAGCAGCGCCGGGTTCCCCCACGAGCAGTACTTC. Its protein is CASSAGFPHEQYF.

The table lists this clonotype with many counts. As DNA, the CDR3 is TGTGCCAGCAGGGACGAGGGGCAGCCCCAGCATTTT. This gives the protein CASRDEGQPQHF. V is TRBV6-2 or TRBV6-3 and J is TRBJ1-5, with D possibly matching TRBD1 (5 bases). This CDR3 is 12 amino acids long. Germline lookup yields CDR1 MNHEY and CDR2 SVGEGT. Trimming took 6 bases from V and 7 from J, leaving 10 bases between them.

This clonotype appeared many times. An end of the junction does not agree with germline; a read error may underlie this. This chain joins TRBV12-3 or TRBV12-4 and TRBJ2-7; D might be TRBD1 or TRBD2, each matching 5 bases. CDR3 length: 11 amino acids. The CDR3 sequence is CATSWGYEQYF. The DNA of the CDR3 is TGTGCCACCAGTTGGGGGTACGAGCAGTACTTC.

In its sample, this clonotype was seen many times. The chain links TRBV7-2 to TRBJ2-7; the D is unclear. The ends were cut back, 1 base at V and 3 bases at J, with 7 bases in the middle. Germline V lookup: CDR1 SGHTA, CDR2 FQGNSA. The CDR3 is 13 amino acids. Here the CDR3 reads CASSLERNYEQYF. Written as DNA, the CDR3 is TGTGCCAGCAGCTTAGAACGGAACTACGAGCAGTACTTC.

This chain connects TRBV5-1 to TRBJ2-7; a weak D match, TRBD1 (6 bases). CDR3 size: 14 residues. Deletions cut 4 bases from V and 0 bases from J, with 11 bases between. The germline V gene encodes CDR1 SGHRS and CDR2 YFSETQ. In DNA form, the CDR3 reads TGCGCCAGCAGCGAAACGGACAGCTCCTACGAGCAGTACTTC. Protein product: CASSETDSSYEQYF. The variable domain in full, with the rest retrieved from reference TRBV5-1 and TRBJ2-7, is KAGVTQTPRYLIKTRGQQVTLSCSPISGHRSVSWYQQTPGQGLQFLFEYFSETQRNKGNFPGRFSGRQFSNSRSEMNVSTLELGDSALYLCASSETDSSYEQYFGPGTRLTVT.

The chain has TRBV6-2 or TRBV6-3 and TRBJ1-2; 9 nucleotides line up with TRBD1. V was clipped by 6 bases and J by 1 base; unmatched bases: 6. The CDR3 extends over 15 amino acids. Germline loops: CDR1 MNHEY, CDR2 SVGEGT. This CDR3 is CASSKATGGNYGYTF. CDR3 nucleotide sequence: TGTGCCAGCAGCAAAGCGACAGGGGGTAACTATGGCTACACCTTC.

This clonotype was detected ten times or more. The chain employs TRBV9 and TRBJ2-2, with D unclear. CDR1 and CDR2 (germline): SGDLS, YYNGEE. V shed 0 bases and J shed 4 bases, with 13 bases lying between them. This CDR3 contains 16 residues. CDR3 sequence reads: CASSVGADLGTGELFF. The CDR3 DNA follows: TGTGCCAGCAGCGTAGGGGCAGATCTTGGCACCGGGGAGCTGTTTTTT.

This clonotype was seen once. The V call is TRBV30, the J call TRBJ2-2; D may correspond to TRBD1 or TRBD2 (6 bases each). V shed 1 base and J shed 3 bases, with 12 bases lying between them. Looked up from germline, CDR1 is GTSNPN and CDR2 is SVGIG (reference sequence). This CDR3 contains 15 residues. CDR3 sequence (DNA): TGTGCCTGGAGTGGCGCAGGGGAGGACACCGGGGAGCTGTTTTTT. Amino acids: CAWSGAGEDTGELFF.

This clonotype was observed at least ten times. This sequence joins TRBV9 and TRBJ2-7; TRBD2 matches at 9 bases. The CDR3 runs to 14 residues. V gave up 0 bases and J gave up 3 bases; unmatched junction bases: 1. The germline gives CDR1 SGDLS, CDR2 YYNGEE. The CDR3 bases are TGTGCCAGCAGCGTAGATAGCGGGGGCTACGAGCAGTACTTC. It codes for CASSVDSGGYEQYF.

This clonotype showed up many times. CDR3 DNA sequence: TGTGCCAGCAGAACAGGGAAGGGGCAGCCCCAGCATTTT. This codes for CASRTGKGQPQHF. The rearrangement joins TRBV6-2 or TRBV6-3 to TRBJ1-5, with a tentative D call TRBD1 (6 bases). V lost 6 bases and J 7 bases, leaving 13 bases between the germline ends. Germline V gives CDR1 MNHEY, CDR2 SVGEGT. The CDR3 has 13 residues.

This chain uses TRBV4-1 with TRBJ1-1; D uncertain. The CDR3 loop spans 11 amino acids. V lost 2 bases, J lost 8 bases, and 6 bases lay in between. CDR1 and CDR2 (germline): MGHRA, YSYEKL. The CDR3 spells CASSQFREAFF. CDR3 in DNA: TGCGCCAGCAGCCAATTCCGAGAAGCTTTCTTT.

For this clonotype: A read error may be the cause here, since a much bigger clone is one base away. The rearrangement joins TRBV29-1 to TRBJ2-2; TRBD1 might be the D (6 bases). The CDR3 sequence is 11 residues long. The germline CDR1 and CDR2 sequences are SQVTM and ANQGSEA. The CDR3 is CSVRGSGELLF. CDR3 in DNA: TGCAGCGTCAGGGGTTCCGGGGAGCTGTTGTTT.